The 8 T cell receptor beta chains below were found in one sample sequenced in a study of T cell responses to AZD1222 COVID-19 vaccine. Produced via immunoSEQ multiplex PCR; TCRdb's table is partial and in-frame only. The data contain around 160,000 clones, around 83% of them singletons. Sequenced material: peripheral blood, taken on day 0 of MenACWY control vaccination. The receptors derive from an adult in good health.

This clone was detected many times. The rearrangement links TRBV27 to TRBJ2-2; TRBD2 matches at 7 bases. Trimming took 3 bases from V and 0 from J; bases not matched to a gene: 1. Per the germline V gene, CDR1 is MNHEY and CDR2 is SMNVEV (reference sequence). The CDR3 has 15 residues. CDR3 region: CASSLLAANTGELFF. CDR3 DNA sequence: TGTGCCAGCAGTTTGCTAGCGGCGAACACCGGGGAGCTGTTTTTT.

The genes are TRBV18 and TRBJ1-6; 8 nucleotides align to TRBD1. This CDR3 contains 16 residues. J was trimmed by 6 bases and V by 4 bases; bases with no gene match: 8. Germline assignment: CDR1 KGHSH and CDR2 LQKENI. The CDR3 DNA reads TGTGCCAGCTCACACCTGCGACAGGGGCCTAATTCACCCCTCCACTTT. Translation gives CASSHLRQGPNSPLHF.

The rearrangement joins TRBV4-1 to TRBJ2-2; D may be TRBD1 (6 bases). Germline V gives CDR1 MGHRA, CDR2 YSYEKL. The CDR3 is 15 residues long. The V and J ends lost 1 base and 4 bases respectively, with 10 bases between them. The chain's CDR3 is CASSQGGHPTGELFF. The CDR3 DNA reads as TGCGCCAGCAGCCAAGGGGGACACCCCACCGGGGAGCTGTTTTTT.

J is TRBJ2-3 and V is TRBV7-7; 9 nucleotides match TRBD1. CDR3 length: 14 amino acids. Germline loops: CDR1 SSHAT, CDR2 FNYEAQ (reference sequence). With 2 bases clipped from V and 6 bases from J, the junction kept 3 bases outside the gene matches. CDR3 residues: CASSLTGGRDTQYF. The DNA of the CDR3 is TGTGCCAGCAGCTTAACAGGGGGCAGGGATACGCAGTATTTT.

This sequence joins TRBV7-9 and TRBJ1-2, with a weak D call TRBD1 (5 bases). This CDR3 has 17 residues. Germline assignment: CDR1 SEHNR and CDR2 FQNEAQ (reference sequence). V was shortened by 5 bases and J by 0 bases, with 19 bases between the two germline ends. As DNA, the CDR3 is TGTGCCAGCAGCGCCGGTCAGGGAAATAGGGCTAACTATGGCTACACCTTC. Translating it yields CASSAGQGNRANYGYTF.

The chain carries TRBV7-9 and TRBJ1-1, with D uncertain. Germline V gene lookup returns CDR1 SEHNR and CDR2 FQNEAQ (reference sequence). The CDR3 sequence is 12 residues long. Trimming stripped 1 base from V and 4 bases from J, with 4 bases between. CDR3 nucleotides: TGTGCCAGCAGCTTAGGGGTCACTGAAGCTTTCTTT. Protein product: CASSLGVTEAFF.

This clone was detected only a few times. The rearrangement links TRBV5-6 to TRBJ1-2; 7 nucleotides align to TRBD1. Germline lookup yields CDR1 SGHDT and CDR2 YYEEEE. This CDR3 spans 15 amino acids. J lost 8 bases, V lost 3 bases, and 13 bases had no gene match. CDR3 in DNA: TGTGCCAGCAGCTGGGGGACAGACCTTTATGAAGGCTACACCTTC. Translating gives CASSWGTDLYEGYTF.

The chain is built from TRBV27 and TRBJ1-6, with D tentatively TRBD1 (5 bases). The V gene lost 6 bases and the J gene lost 8 bases, with 11 bases spanning the gap. The CDR3 has 13 residues. Germline lookup yields CDR1 MNHEY and CDR2 SMNVEV (reference sequence). CDR3 bases: TGTGCCAGCAGGCGGGACTTTTATTCACCCCTCCACTTT. This gives the protein CASRRDFYSPLHF.